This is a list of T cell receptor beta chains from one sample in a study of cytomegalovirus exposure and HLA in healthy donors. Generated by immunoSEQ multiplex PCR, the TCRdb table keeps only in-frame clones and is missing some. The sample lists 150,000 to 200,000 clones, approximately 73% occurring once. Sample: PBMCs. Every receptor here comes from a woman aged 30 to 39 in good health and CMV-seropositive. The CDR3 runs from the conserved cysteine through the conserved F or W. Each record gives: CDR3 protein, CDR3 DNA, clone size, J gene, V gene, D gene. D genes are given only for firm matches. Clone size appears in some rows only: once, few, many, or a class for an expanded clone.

CASSDGGTYEQYF | TGCGCCAGCAGTGACGGGGGGACCTACGAGCAGTACTTC | . | TRBJ2-7 | TRBV10-2 | TRBD2
CASSSGTAGNTIYF | TGTGCCAGCAGTTCGGGGACAGCTGGAAACACCATATATTTT | . | TRBJ1-3 | TRBV27 | TRBD1
CAWTWGVAGLGAGELFF | TGTGCCTGGACTTGGGGGGTAGCGGGACTTGGGGCCGGGGAGCTGTTTTTT | . | TRBJ2-2 | TRBV30 | TRBD2
CASSSNTGELFF | TGTGCCAGCAGTTCAAACACCGGGGAGCTGTTTTTT | . | TRBJ2-2 | TRBV11-3 | .
CSSSFFRSSGGAKNIQYF | TGTTCCAGCAGCTTCTTCAGATCTAGCGGGGGGGCCAAAAACATTCAGTACTTC | . | TRBJ2-4 | TRBV7-9 | TRBD2
CASSGDGYEQYF | TGTGCCAGCTCAGGAGACGGGTACGAGCAGTACTTC | . | TRBJ2-7 | TRBV18 | .
CASTLGGGTQYF | TGTGCCAGCACCCTCGGGGGGGGGACCCAGTACTTC | . | TRBJ2-5 | TRBV28 | TRBD2
CASSHPTDRGDNEQFF | TGTGCCAGCAGCCATCCCACGGACAGGGGGGACAATGAGCAGTTCTTC | . | TRBJ2-1 | TRBV9 | TRBD1
CASSPIAGLYEQYF | TGTGCCAGCAGCCCGATAGCGGGTCTCTACGAGCAGTACTTC | . | TRBJ2-7 | TRBV6-6 | TRBD2
CASSLKGGSDNEKLFF | TGTGCCAGCAGCTTAAAAGGGGGCAGCGATAATGAAAAACTGTTTTTT | . | TRBJ1-4 | TRBV13 | TRBD1
CASSYRGLGTGELFF | TGTGCCAGCAGCTACAGGGGGCTCGGGACCGGGGAGCTGTTTTTT | few | TRBJ2-2 | TRBV6-6 | TRBD1
CASSLRTSGVDTQYF | TGTGCCAGCAGTCTCCGGACTAGCGGGGTAGATACGCAGTATTTT | . | TRBJ2-3 | TRBV27 | TRBD2
CASSLYAGGSGNTIYF | TGTGCCAGCAGTTTATATGCGGGGGGTTCTGGAAACACCATATATTTT | . | TRBJ1-3 | TRBV27 | .
CASSSRQGRTDTQYF | TGCGCCAGCAGCTCCCGACAGGGCCGCACAGATACGCAGTATTTT | . | TRBJ2-3 | TRBV5-1 | TRBD1
CASSHTRRGGEQFF | TGCGCCAGCAGCCACACCCGGCGGGGGGGTGAGCAGTTCTTC | few | TRBJ2-1 | TRBV4-1 | TRBD2
CAISQSTGGRNTIYF | TGTGCCATCAGCCAATCGACAGGGGGGAGAAACACCATATATTTT | . | TRBJ1-3 | TRBV10-3 | TRBD1
CASSQDFGGDLTYEQYF | TGCGCCAGCAGCCAAGATTTCGGCGGGGACCTTACCTACGAGCAGTACTTC | . | TRBJ2-7 | TRBV4-3 | .
CAGRPGAHSNQPQHF | TGCGCCGGCAGGCCAGGGGCGCATAGCAATCAGCCCCAGCATTTT | . | TRBJ1-5 | TRBV10-1 | .
CASSSTGSGNTIYF | TGTGCCAGCAGCTCGACAGGGTCTGGAAACACCATATATTTT | . | TRBJ1-3 | TRBV7-9 | TRBD1
CASSLGVHRGESENTIYF | TGTGCCAGCAGCTTAGGGGTGCACAGGGGCGAGTCAGAAAACACCATATATTTT | few | TRBJ1-3 | TRBV7-6 | TRBD1
CASSRDRALNYGYTF | TGTGCCAGTAGTCGGGACAGGGCCCTTAACTATGGCTACACCTTC | . | TRBJ1-2 | TRBV19 | TRBD1
CASSNQGADTQYF | TGTGCCAGCAGCAATCAGGGTGCAGATACGCAGTATTTT | . | TRBJ2-3 | TRBV7-9 | .
CATSKEQGETQYF | TGTGCCACCAGCAAAGAGCAGGGAGAGACCCAGTACTTC | once | TRBJ2-5 | TRBV15 | .
CASISGYNEQFF | TGTGCCAGCATTAGCGGCTACAATGAGCAGTTCTTC | . | TRBJ2-1 | TRBV28 | .
CASSPGTGDRRQPQHF | TGTGCCAGTAGTCCCGGGACAGGGGATCGGCGGCAGCCCCAGCATTTT | . | TRBJ1-5 | TRBV19 | TRBD1
CASSPRGPGGNSPLHF | TGTGCCAGCAGCCCCAGGGGGCCCGGAGGGAATTCACCCCTCCACTTT | few | TRBJ1-6 | TRBV5-8 | TRBD1
CASQRRRSSYNSPLHF | TGTGCCAGTCAGAGAAGGAGGAGCTCCTATAATTCACCCCTCCACTTT | . | TRBJ1-6 | TRBV7-9 | .
CASRGAGRGQPQHF | TGTGCCAGCAGGGGGGCAGGCCGGGGTCAGCCCCAGCATTTT | . | TRBJ1-5 | TRBV6-5 | .
CSVDGGTYNEQFF | TGCAGCGTCGACGGGGGAACCTACAATGAGCAGTTCTTC | once | TRBJ2-1 | TRBV29-1 | .
CASSDGSAAGGKFF | TGTGCCAGCAGTGACGGAAGCGCTGCGGGGGGCAAGTTCTTC | . | TRBJ2-1 | TRBV6-4 | TRBD2
CASSLDRGGTNEKLFF | TGCGCCAGCAGCTTGGACAGGGGGGGAACTAATGAAAAACTGTTTTTT | . | TRBJ1-4 | TRBV5-1 | TRBD1
CASSPETGSRGYTF | TGTGCCAGCAGTCCCGAGACAGGGAGTAGGGGCTACACCTTC | . | TRBJ1-2 | TRBV6-1 | TRBD1
CASSRDRFNEQFF | TGTGCCAGCAGTCGAGACAGGTTCAATGAGCAGTTCTTC | few | TRBJ2-1 | TRBV27 | .
CASSSHTGNQPQHF | TGTGCCAGCAGTTCCCACACCGGCAATCAGCCCCAGCATTTT | . | TRBJ1-5 | TRBV6-6 | .
CSVEDSSSYEQYF | TGCAGCGTTGAGGACAGCAGCTCCTACGAGCAGTACTTC | . | TRBJ2-7 | TRBV29-1 | .
CASSRLGAGNYGYTF | TGTGCCAGCTCACGACTGGGGGCTGGTAACTATGGCTACACCTTC | . | TRBJ1-2 | TRBV18 | .
CASSQTGGRWAKNIQYF | TGTGCCAGCAGCCAAACAGGGGGCCGGTGGGCCAAAAACATTCAGTACTTC | . | TRBJ2-4 | TRBV7-9 | TRBD1
CASSYSRDFGEKLFF | TGTGCCAGCAGTTACTCGAGGGACTTCGGGGAAAAACTGTTTTTT | . | TRBJ1-4 | TRBV6-6 | .
CASGFLRDTGFSQYF | TGTGCTAGTGGTTTCCTCCGGGACACTGGATTTTCCCAGTACTTC | . | TRBJ2-5 | TRBV12-5 | .
CASSGQGWVNTEAFF | TGTGCCAGCAGCGGACAGGGTTGGGTGAACACTGAAGCTTTCTTT | . | TRBJ1-1 | TRBV11-2 | TRBD1
CASSLVSGGPSTDTQYF | TGCGCCAGCAGCTTGGTTAGCGGGGGCCCCTCCACAGATACGCAGTATTTT | . | TRBJ2-3 | TRBV5-1 | TRBD2
CASSLASGQGAEQYF | TGTGCCAGCAGCTTAGCTTCGGGACAGGGCGCCGAGCAGTACTTC | . | TRBJ2-7 | TRBV7-9 | TRBD1
CASSPGLSRYEQYF | TGTGCCAGCAGCCCGGGACTCTCCCGATACGAGCAGTACTTC | . | TRBJ2-7 | TRBV13 | .
CASSRSSGEEETQYF | TGTGCCAGCAGCCGGTCTAGCGGGGAGGAAGAGACCCAGTACTTC | . | TRBJ2-5 | TRBV11-2 | TRBD2
CASSLVGYEQYF | TGTGCCAGCAGCTTAGTCGGCTACGAGCAGTACTTC | . | TRBJ2-7 | TRBV7-2 | .
CASSLGPGDYGYTF | TGTGCCAGCAGCTTAGGCCCGGGGGACTATGGCTACACCTTC | . | TRBJ1-2 | TRBV13 | .
CASTQGAGGYTF | TGTGCCAGTACCCAAGGGGCTGGGGGCTACACCTTC | . | TRBJ1-2 | TRBV19 | .